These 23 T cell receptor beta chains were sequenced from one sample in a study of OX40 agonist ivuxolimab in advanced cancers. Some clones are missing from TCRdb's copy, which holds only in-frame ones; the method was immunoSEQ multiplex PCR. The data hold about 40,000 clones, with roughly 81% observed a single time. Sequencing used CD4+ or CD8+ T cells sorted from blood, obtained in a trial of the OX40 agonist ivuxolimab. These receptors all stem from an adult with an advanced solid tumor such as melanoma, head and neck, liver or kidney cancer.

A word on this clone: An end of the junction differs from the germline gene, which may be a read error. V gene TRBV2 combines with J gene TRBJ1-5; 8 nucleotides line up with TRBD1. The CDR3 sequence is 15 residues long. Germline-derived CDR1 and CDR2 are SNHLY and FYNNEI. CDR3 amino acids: CASREGQGKYQPQHF. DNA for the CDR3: TGTGCCAGCAGGGAAGGACAGGGAAAGTACCAGCCCCAGCATTTT.

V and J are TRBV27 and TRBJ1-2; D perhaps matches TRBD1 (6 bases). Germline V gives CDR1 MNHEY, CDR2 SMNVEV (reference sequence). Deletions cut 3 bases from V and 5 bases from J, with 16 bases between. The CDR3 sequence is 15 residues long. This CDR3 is CASSFQPPGAYGYTF. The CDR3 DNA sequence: TGTGCCAGCAGTTTTCAACCCCCAGGGGCTTATGGCTACACCTTC.

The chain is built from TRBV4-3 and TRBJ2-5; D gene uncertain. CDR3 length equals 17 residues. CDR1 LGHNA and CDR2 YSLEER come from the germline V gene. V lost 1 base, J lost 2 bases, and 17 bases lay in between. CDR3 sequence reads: CASSQGWLAHLQETQYF. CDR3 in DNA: TGCGCCAGCAGCCAAGGGTGGCTGGCGCACCTACAAGAGACCCAGTACTTC.

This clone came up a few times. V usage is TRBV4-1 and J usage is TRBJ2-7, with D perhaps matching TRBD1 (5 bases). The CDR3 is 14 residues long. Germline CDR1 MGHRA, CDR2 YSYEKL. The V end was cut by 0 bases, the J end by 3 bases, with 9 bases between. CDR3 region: CASSQDAGFYEQYF. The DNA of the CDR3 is TGCGCCAGCAGCCAAGATGCAGGGTTCTACGAGCAGTACTTC.

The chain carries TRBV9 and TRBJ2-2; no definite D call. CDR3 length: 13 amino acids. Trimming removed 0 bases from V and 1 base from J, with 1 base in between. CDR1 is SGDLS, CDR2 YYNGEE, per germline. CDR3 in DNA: TGTGCCAGCAGCGTAGGGAACACCGGGGAGCTGTTTTTT. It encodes CASSVGNTGELFF.

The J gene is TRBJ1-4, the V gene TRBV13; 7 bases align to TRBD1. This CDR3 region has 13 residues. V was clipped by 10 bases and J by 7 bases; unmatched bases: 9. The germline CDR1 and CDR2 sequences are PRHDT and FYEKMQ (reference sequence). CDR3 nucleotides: TGTGCCACAGAACAGGGGATAAGTGAAAAACTGTTTTTT. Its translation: CATEQGISEKLFF.

The CDR3 protein is CASTTLKDRDGYTF. Here the CDR3 DNA reads TGTGCCAGCACTACCCTAAAGGACAGGGATGGCTACACCTTC. This chain uses TRBV27 with TRBJ1-2, with 8 bases aligning to TRBD1. CDR3 length: 14 amino acids. With 7 bases clipped from V and 6 bases from J, the junction kept 10 bases outside the gene matches. Germline V gene data show CDR1 as MNHEY and CDR2 as SMNVEV (reference sequence).

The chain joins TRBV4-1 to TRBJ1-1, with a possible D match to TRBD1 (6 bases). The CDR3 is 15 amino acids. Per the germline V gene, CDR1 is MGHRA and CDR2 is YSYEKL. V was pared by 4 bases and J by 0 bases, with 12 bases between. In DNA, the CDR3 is TGCGCCAGCAGCCCAAAGACAGGCGTGAACACTGAAGCTTTCTTT. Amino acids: CASSPKTGVNTEAFF.

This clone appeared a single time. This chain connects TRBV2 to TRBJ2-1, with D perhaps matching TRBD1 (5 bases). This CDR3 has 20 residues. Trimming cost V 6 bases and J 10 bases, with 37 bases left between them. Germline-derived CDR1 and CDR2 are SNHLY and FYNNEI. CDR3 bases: TGTGCCAGCAGCACCAACGGACATCCCGACCTTAGGGCTTATACGTGGGAGCAGTTCTTC. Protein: CASSTNGHPDLRAYTWEQFF.

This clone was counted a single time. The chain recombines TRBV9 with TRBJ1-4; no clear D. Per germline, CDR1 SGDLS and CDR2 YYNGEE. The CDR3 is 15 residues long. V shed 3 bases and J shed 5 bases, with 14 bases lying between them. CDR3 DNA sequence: TGTGCCAGCAGCGACGGACGGTGGGGAAATGAAAAACTGTTTTTT. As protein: CASSDGRWGNEKLFF.

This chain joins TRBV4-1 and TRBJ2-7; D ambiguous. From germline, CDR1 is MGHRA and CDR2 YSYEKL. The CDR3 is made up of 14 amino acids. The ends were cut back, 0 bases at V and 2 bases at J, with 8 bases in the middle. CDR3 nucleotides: TGCGCCAGCAGCCAAGAACGCGGAACCTACGAGCAGTACTTC. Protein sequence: CASSQERGTYEQYF.

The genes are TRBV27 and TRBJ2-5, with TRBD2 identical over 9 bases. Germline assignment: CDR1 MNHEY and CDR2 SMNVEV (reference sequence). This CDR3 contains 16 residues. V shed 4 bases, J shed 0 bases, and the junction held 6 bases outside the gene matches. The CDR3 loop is CASSSPSGVYQETQYF. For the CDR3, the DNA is TGTGCCAGCAGTTCTCCTAGCGGGGTGTACCAAGAGACCCAGTACTTC.

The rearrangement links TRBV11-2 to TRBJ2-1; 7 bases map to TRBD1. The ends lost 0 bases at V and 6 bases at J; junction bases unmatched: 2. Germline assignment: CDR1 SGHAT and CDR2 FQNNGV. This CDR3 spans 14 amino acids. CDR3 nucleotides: TGTGCCAGCAGCTTAGATCCAGGGGGCAATGAGCAGTTCTTC. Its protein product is CASSLDPGGNEQFF.

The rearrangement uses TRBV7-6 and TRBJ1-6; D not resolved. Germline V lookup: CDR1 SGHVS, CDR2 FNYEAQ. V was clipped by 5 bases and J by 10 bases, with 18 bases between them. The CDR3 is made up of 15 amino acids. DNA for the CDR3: TGTGCCAGCAGCCCCCCTGGACGGTACAACTCACCCCTCCACTTT. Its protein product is CASSPPGRYNSPLHF.

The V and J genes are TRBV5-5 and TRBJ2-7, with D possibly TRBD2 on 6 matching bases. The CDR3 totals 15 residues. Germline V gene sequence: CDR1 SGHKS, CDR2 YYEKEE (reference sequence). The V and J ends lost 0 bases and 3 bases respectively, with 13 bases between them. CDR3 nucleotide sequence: TGTGCCAGCAGCTTGGTGCGGGGTCCCCTCTACGAGCAGTACTTC. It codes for CASSLVRGPLYEQYF.

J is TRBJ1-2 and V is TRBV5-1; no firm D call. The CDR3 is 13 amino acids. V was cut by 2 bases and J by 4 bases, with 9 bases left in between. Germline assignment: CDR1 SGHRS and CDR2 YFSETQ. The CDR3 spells CASSFSFSYGYTF. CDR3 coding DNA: TGCGCCAGCAGCTTCTCCTTTTCCTATGGCTACACCTTC.

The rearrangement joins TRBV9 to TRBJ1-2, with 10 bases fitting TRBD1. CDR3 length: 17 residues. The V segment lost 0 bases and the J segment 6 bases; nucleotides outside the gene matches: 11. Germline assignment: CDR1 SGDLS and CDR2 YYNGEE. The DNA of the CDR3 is TGTGCCAGCAGCGTAGCACTAAAGGGACAGGGGATGGATGGCTACACCTTC. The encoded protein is CASSVALKGQGMDGYTF.

The CDR3, as DNA: TGTGCCAGCAGTGAACCCCCGCAAGAACCCTCCTACGAGCAGTACTTC. The encoded protein is CASSEPPQEPSYEQYF. This chain connects TRBV2 to TRBJ2-7; unclear D gene. Germline-derived CDR1 and CDR2 are SNHLY and FYNNEI. There are 16 residues in the CDR3. The germline V and J ends were trimmed by 2 bases and 0 bases, with 14 bases remaining between them. Full variable domain (outside the CDR3, taken from reference TRBV2 and TRBJ2-7): EPEVTQTPSHQVTQMGQEVILRCVPISNHLYFYWYRQILGQKVEFLVSFYNNEISEKSEIFDDQFSVERPDGSNFTLKIRSTKLEDSAMYFCASSEPPQEPSYEQYFGPGTRLTVT.

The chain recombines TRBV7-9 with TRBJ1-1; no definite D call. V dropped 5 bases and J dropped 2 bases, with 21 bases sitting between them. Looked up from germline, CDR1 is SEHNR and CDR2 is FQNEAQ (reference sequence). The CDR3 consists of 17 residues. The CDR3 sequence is CASSPRRTQSSNTEAFF. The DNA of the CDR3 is TGTGCCAGCAGCCCCAGACGCACTCAATCCTCCAACACTGAAGCTTTCTTT.

CDR3 nucleotides: TGTGCCATCAGTGAGTCGCAAGGAAGTACTTTGCGGGGGGGAAATGAGCAGTTCTTC. It is translated as CAISESQGSTLRGGNEQFF. This rearrangement joins TRBV10-3 to TRBJ2-1; 9 bases are a match to TRBD2. The CDR3 is 19 residues long. V lost 0 bases and J lost 7; bases outside the gene matches: 16. Germline CDR1 reads ENHRY; CDR2 reads SYGVKD.

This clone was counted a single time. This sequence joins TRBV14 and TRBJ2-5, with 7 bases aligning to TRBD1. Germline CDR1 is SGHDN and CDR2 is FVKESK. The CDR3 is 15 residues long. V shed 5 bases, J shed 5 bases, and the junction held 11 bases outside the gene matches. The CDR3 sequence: CASSSFGARGETQYF. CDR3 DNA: TGTGCCAGCAGCTCGTTTGGGGCCAGGGGGGAGACCCAGTACTTC. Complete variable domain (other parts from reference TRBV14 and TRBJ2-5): EAGVTQFPSHSVIEKGQTVTLRCDPISGHDNLYWYRRVMGKEIKFLLHFVKESKQDESGMPNNRFLAERTGGTYSTLKVQPAELEDSGVYFCASSSFGARGETQYFGPGTRLLVL.

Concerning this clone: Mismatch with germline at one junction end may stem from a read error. CDR3 region: CASSLLNSEAFF. Here the CDR3 DNA reads TGCGCCAGCAGCCTACTAAACAGTGAAGCTTTCTTT. V and J are TRBV5-1 and TRBJ1-1; D not certain. Germline values: CDR1 SGHRS, CDR2 YFSETQ. The CDR3 is made up of 12 amino acids.

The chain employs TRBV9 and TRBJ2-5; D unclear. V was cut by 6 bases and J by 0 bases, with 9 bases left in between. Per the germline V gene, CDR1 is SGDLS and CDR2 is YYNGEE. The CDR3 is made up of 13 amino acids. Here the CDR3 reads CASTSEYQETQYF. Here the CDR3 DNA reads TGTGCCAGCACCTCAGAGTACCAAGAGACCCAGTACTTC.